A selection of T cell receptor beta chains follows, all from one sample in a study of blood T cell repertoires in COVID-19. The protocol was immunoSEQ multiplex PCR, while the TCRdb copy is restricted to in-frame clones and leaves out a portion. The table includes 60,000 to 75,000 clones, about 90% detected once. The sequencing input was peripheral blood. These receptors all stem from a woman between 50 and 59 years old with COVID-19, enrolled during active disease. Both conserved end residues are part of each CDR3. Each record gives: clone size, J gene, V gene, D gene, CDR3 DNA, CDR3 protein. The D gene is left open where the match is weak. Some rows have no size entry. The others give once, few or many, or a class for an expanded clone.

clone_size: .
j_call: TRBJ1-1
v_call: TRBV18
d_call: .
cdr3_nt: TGTGCCAGCTCATCCGAGGTAGTGAACACTGAAGCTTTCTTT
cdr3_aa: CASSSEVVNTEAFF

clone_size: .
j_call: TRBJ2-3
v_call: TRBV5-6
d_call: .
cdr3_nt: TGTGCCAGCAGCTTGATTATGGAGACAGATACGCAGTATTTT
cdr3_aa: CASSLIMETDTQYF

clone_size: .
j_call: TRBJ2-2
v_call: TRBV19
d_call: .
cdr3_nt: TGTGCCAGTAGAGACAGGCCGGGGGGTAACACCGGGGAGCTGTTTTTT
cdr3_aa: CASRDRPGGNTGELFF

clone_size: .
j_call: TRBJ1-6
v_call: TRBV10-3
d_call: .
cdr3_nt: TGTGCCATCAGTGACCGGGCCGGCAGGGGTAATTCACCCCTCCACTTT
cdr3_aa: CAISDRAGRGNSPLHF

clone_size: .
j_call: TRBJ2-4
v_call: TRBV29-1
d_call: TRBD1
cdr3_nt: TGCAGCGTTTCCGCGGGACAGGGGGTAAACATTCAGTACTTC
cdr3_aa: CSVSAGQGVNIQYF

clone_size: .
j_call: TRBJ2-1
v_call: TRBV6-6
d_call: TRBD2
cdr3_nt: TGTGCCAGCAGTTACGGGGGGAGGGGTGAGCAGTTCTTC
cdr3_aa: CASSYGGRGEQFF

clone_size: .
j_call: TRBJ2-1
v_call: TRBV4-2
d_call: TRBD2
cdr3_nt: TGTGCCAGCAGCCAAGATTTGGAGGGAGGGCGGGACAATGAGCAGTTCTTC
cdr3_aa: CASSQDLEGGRDNEQFF

clone_size: .
j_call: TRBJ2-1
v_call: TRBV7-3
d_call: .
cdr3_nt: TGTGCCAGCAGCTCTCATATACGGTCTTTCGAGCCCAATGAGCAGTTCTTC
cdr3_aa: CASSSHIRSFEPNEQFF

clone_size: once
j_call: TRBJ2-1
v_call: TRBV4-3
d_call: .
cdr3_nt: TGCGCCAGCAGCCAAGTTTCGGGAGCTGTTGACAATGAGCAGTTCTTC
cdr3_aa: CASSQVSGAVDNEQFF

clone_size: .
j_call: TRBJ1-1
v_call: TRBV27
d_call: TRBD1
cdr3_nt: TGTGCCAGCAGTCGTGCCCGCCGGGACAGAGCTTTCTTT
cdr3_aa: CASSRARRDRAFF

clone_size: .
j_call: TRBJ2-5
v_call: TRBV18
d_call: .
cdr3_nt: TGTGCCAGCTCCCTCGAAGAGACCCAGTACTTC
cdr3_aa: CASSLEETQYF

clone_size: .
j_call: TRBJ1-6
v_call: TRBV5-1
d_call: .
cdr3_nt: TGCGCCAGCAGCCTATCTCCGGGGGGCAATTCACCCCTCCACTTT
cdr3_aa: CASSLSPGGNSPLHF

clone_size: .
j_call: TRBJ2-7
v_call: TRBV7-9
d_call: TRBD2
cdr3_nt: TGTGCCAGCAGCTTAGCCCGGGAGGGCTCCCACGAGCAGTACTTC
cdr3_aa: CASSLAREGSHEQYF

clone_size: .
j_call: TRBJ2-1
v_call: TRBV28
d_call: .
cdr3_nt: TGTGCCAGCAGTTTCATAGGACAGCTCTTCTTC
cdr3_aa: CASSFIGQLFF

clone_size: once
j_call: TRBJ2-7
v_call: TRBV29-1
d_call: TRBD2
cdr3_nt: TGCAGCGTTGGGGGACTAGCGGGGGCCTACGAGCAGTACTTC
cdr3_aa: CSVGGLAGAYEQYF

clone_size: .
j_call: TRBJ1-5
v_call: TRBV5-6
d_call: .
cdr3_nt: TGTGCCAGCAGCTTGGACAGGGATCAGCCCCAGCATTTT
cdr3_aa: CASSLDRDQPQHF

clone_size: .
j_call: TRBJ2-1
v_call: TRBV29-1
d_call: .
cdr3_nt: TGCAGCGTTATAGGCCGGGGGCGACTAGCCGGATCAGGGAATGAGCAGTTCTTC
cdr3_aa: CSVIGRGRLAGSGNEQFF

clone_size: .
j_call: TRBJ2-7
v_call: TRBV6-1
d_call: .
cdr3_nt: TGTGCCAGCAGTGAGCCAGGGTCCGAGCAGTACTTC
cdr3_aa: CASSEPGSEQYF

clone_size: .
j_call: TRBJ2-2
v_call: TRBV30
d_call: TRBD2
cdr3_nt: TGTGCCTGGAGGGGACCTAGCGGGGGGTCCGGGGAGCTGTTTTTT
cdr3_aa: CAWRGPSGGSGELFF

clone_size: .
j_call: TRBJ2-3
v_call: TRBV10-3
d_call: .
cdr3_nt: TGTGCCATCAAAGCCAGGGAAACAGATACGCAGTATTTT
cdr3_aa: CAIKARETDTQYF

clone_size: .
j_call: TRBJ1-2
v_call: TRBV27
d_call: TRBD1
cdr3_nt: TGTGCCAGCAGGGACAGGGACAGAGACCTTAAGGGCTACACCTTC
cdr3_aa: CASRDRDRDLKGYTF

clone_size: .
j_call: TRBJ2-1
v_call: TRBV10-1
d_call: TRBD2
cdr3_nt: TGCGCCAGCAGTGACAGGCTAGCGGGATACAATGAGCAGTTCTTC
cdr3_aa: CASSDRLAGYNEQFF

clone_size: .
j_call: TRBJ2-3
v_call: TRBV29-1
d_call: .
cdr3_nt: TGCAGCGTTGAACAACTCGATACGCAGTATTTT
cdr3_aa: CSVEQLDTQYF

clone_size: .
j_call: TRBJ2-7
v_call: TRBV5-1
d_call: .
cdr3_nt: TGCGCCAGCAGCTTACGGAGGGCCGTAAACGAGCAGTACTTC
cdr3_aa: CASSLRRAVNEQYF

clone_size: .
j_call: TRBJ2-1
v_call: TRBV27
d_call: TRBD2
cdr3_nt: TGTGCCAGCAGCACCACCGGGACTAGCGGGGGAGATGAGCAGTTCTTC
cdr3_aa: CASSTTGTSGGDEQFF

clone_size: .
j_call: TRBJ2-5
v_call: TRBV28
d_call: TRBD2
cdr3_nt: TGTGCCAGCAGTTTTCAGCGGGGGGTTTGGGAGACCCAGTACTTC
cdr3_aa: CASSFQRGVWETQYF

clone_size: .
j_call: TRBJ2-1
v_call: TRBV5-1
d_call: TRBD2
cdr3_nt: TGCGCCAGCAGCTCCGGGACTAGCGGGATCGTCACGTCTGAGCAGTTCTTC
cdr3_aa: CASSSGTSGIVTSEQFF

clone_size: .
j_call: TRBJ1-5
v_call: TRBV28
d_call: .
cdr3_nt: TGTGCCAGCAGCCCTCGCGCAGGGGTGGGCAATCAGCCCCAGCATTTT
cdr3_aa: CASSPRAGVGNQPQHF

clone_size: .
j_call: TRBJ1-2
v_call: TRBV6-5
d_call: TRBD1
cdr3_nt: TGTGCCAGCAGACAAGAACAGGGGACTAACTATGGCTACACCTTC
cdr3_aa: CASRQEQGTNYGYTF

clone_size: .
j_call: TRBJ2-3
v_call: TRBV11-2
d_call: TRBD2
cdr3_nt: TGTGCCAGCAGCTCCCTTAGCGGGGGCCTTGATAAATGGTATTTT
cdr3_aa: CASSSLSGGLDKWYF

clone_size: .
j_call: TRBJ1-2
v_call: TRBV6-5
d_call: TRBD1
cdr3_nt: TGTGCCAGCACCCACAGGCCCCAGGGGGGCGGCTACACCTTC
cdr3_aa: CASTHRPQGGGYTF

clone_size: once
j_call: TRBJ2-3
v_call: TRBV10-3
d_call: TRBD1
cdr3_nt: TGTGCCATCAGTGAGTCGGGACAGGGGGAAGGTACGCAGTATTTT
cdr3_aa: CAISESGQGEGTQYF

clone_size: .
j_call: TRBJ2-7
v_call: TRBV30
d_call: .
cdr3_nt: TGTGCTCATGGAGCTGGAACCTACGAGCAGTACTTC
cdr3_aa: CAHGAGTYEQYF

clone_size: few
j_call: TRBJ1-2
v_call: TRBV28
d_call: TRBD1
cdr3_nt: TGTGCCAGCAGTTACCCACAGGGGGTGTATGGCTACACCTTC
cdr3_aa: CASSYPQGVYGYTF

clone_size: .
j_call: TRBJ2-7
v_call: TRBV27
d_call: .
cdr3_nt: TGTGCCAGCAGTTTTTCCGGGGTCCTAACGGGGTACGAGCAGTACTTC
cdr3_aa: CASSFSGVLTGYEQYF

clone_size: .
j_call: TRBJ2-7
v_call: TRBV6-5
d_call: TRBD1
cdr3_nt: TGTGCCAGCACCCCGGGACAGCTCTCCTACGAGCAGTACTTC
cdr3_aa: CASTPGQLSYEQYF

clone_size: .
j_call: TRBJ1-2
v_call: TRBV6-5
d_call: .
cdr3_nt: TGTGCCAGCAGTTCCCCCGGGGTGGGCGCCACCTTC
cdr3_aa: CASSSPGVGATF